These 2 T cell receptor beta chains were sequenced from one sample in a study of control samples from healthy donors and cancer patients (dated by TCRdb to 2020 to 2021). Libraries were prepared through the immunoSEQ multiplex PCR assay. TCRdb carries this immuneACCESS record with in-frame sequences only. Its versions omit some clonotypes, under half of them owing to an unresolved V gene in the studies checked, with the rest unexplained. The sample includes some 150,000 clones, with roughly 89% observed a single time. Clones ranked in the top ten supply 4% to 5.5% of the sample. Sequenced input: blood. These receptors originate from a man aged 25-40 years in good health.

This chain joins TRBV11-3 and TRBJ2-3, with 7 positions matching TRBD1. Germline assignment: CDR1 SGHNT and CDR2 YENEEA. The CDR3 totals 15 residues. With V trimmed by 5 bases and J by 2 bases, 7 bases remained unmatched. In DNA, the CDR3 is TGTGCCAGCAGCACTACTGGGACAGACACAGATACGCAGTATTTT. Translating gives CASSTTGTDTDTQYF.

V gene TRBV9 combines with J gene TRBJ1-3, with 8 bases lining up with TRBD1. This CDR3 is 15 amino acids long. Germline-derived CDR1 and CDR2 are SGDLS and YYNGEE. Trimming took 2 bases from V and 2 from J; bases not matched to a gene: 3. CDR3: CASSVQGAAGNTIYF. For the CDR3, the DNA is TGTGCCAGCAGCGTGCAGGGGGCTGCTGGAAACACCATATATTTT.